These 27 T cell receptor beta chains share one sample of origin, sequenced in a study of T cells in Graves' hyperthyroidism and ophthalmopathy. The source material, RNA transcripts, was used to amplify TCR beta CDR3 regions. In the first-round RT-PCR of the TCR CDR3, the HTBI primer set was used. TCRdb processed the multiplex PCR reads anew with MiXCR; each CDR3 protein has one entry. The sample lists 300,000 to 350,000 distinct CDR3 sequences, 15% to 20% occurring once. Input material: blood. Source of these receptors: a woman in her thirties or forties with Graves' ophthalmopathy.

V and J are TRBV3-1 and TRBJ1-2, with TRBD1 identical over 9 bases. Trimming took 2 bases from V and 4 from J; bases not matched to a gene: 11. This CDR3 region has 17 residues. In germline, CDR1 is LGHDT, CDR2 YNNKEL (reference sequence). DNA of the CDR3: TGTGCCAGCAGCCAAAAAGTCGGACAGGGGCATACCTATGGCTACACCTTC. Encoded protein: CASSQKVGQGHTYGYTF.

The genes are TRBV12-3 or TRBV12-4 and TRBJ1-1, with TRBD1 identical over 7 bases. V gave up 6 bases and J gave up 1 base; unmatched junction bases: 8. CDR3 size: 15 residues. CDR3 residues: CASSQTGLKNTEAFF. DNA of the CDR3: TGTGCCAGCAGCCAGACAGGGCTTAAGAACACTGAAGCTTTCTTT.

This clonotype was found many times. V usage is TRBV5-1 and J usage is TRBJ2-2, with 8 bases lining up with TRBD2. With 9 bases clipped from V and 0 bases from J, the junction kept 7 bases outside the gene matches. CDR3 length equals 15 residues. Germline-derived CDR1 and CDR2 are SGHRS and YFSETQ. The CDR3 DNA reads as TGCGCCACCACTAAAGCGGGAGCGAACACCGGGGAGCTGTTTTTT. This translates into CATTKAGANTGELFF.

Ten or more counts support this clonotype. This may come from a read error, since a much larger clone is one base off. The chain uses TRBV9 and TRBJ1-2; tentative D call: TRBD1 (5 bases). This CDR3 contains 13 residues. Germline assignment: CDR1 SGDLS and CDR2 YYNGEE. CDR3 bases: TGTGCCAGCAGCGTAGCGACAGAGTATGGCTGCACCTTC. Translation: CASSVATEYGCTF.

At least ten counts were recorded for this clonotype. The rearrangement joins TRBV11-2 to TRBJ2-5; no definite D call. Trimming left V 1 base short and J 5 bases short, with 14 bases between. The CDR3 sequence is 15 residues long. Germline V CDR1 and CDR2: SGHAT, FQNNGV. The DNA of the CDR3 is TGTGCCAGCAGCTTAGGACTTCTCTACACGGAGACCCAGTACTTC. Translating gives CASSLGLLYTETQYF.

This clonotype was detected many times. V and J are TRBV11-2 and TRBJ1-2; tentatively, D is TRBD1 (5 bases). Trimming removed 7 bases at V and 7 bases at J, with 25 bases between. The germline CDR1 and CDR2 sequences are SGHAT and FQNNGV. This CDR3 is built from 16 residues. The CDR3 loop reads CASTVVLQGGVGGYTF. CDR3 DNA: TGTGCCAGCACCGTGGTGCTCCAGGGTGGGGTTGGTGGCTACACCTTC.

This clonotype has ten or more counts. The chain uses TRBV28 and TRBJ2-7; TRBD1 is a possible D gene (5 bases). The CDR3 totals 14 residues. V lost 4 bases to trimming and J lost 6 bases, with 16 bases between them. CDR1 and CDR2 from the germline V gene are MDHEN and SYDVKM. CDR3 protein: CASSSQRGRVEQYF. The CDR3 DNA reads TGTGCCAGCAGTTCTCAAAGGGGCCGGGTCGAGCAGTACTTC.

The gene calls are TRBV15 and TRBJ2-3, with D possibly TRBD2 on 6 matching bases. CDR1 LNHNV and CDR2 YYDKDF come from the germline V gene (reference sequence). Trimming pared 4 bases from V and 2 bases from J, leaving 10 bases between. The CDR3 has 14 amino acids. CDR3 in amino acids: CATSIGTFTDTQYF. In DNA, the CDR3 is TGTGCCACCAGCATTGGGACTTTCACAGATACGCAGTATTTT.

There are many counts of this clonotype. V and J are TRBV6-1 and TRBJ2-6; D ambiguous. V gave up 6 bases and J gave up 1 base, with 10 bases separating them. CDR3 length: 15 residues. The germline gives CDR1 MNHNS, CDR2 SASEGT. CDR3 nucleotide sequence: TGTGCCAGCAGGGTAGGACGGTCTGGGGCCAACGTCCTGACTTTC. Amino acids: CASRVGRSGANVLTF.

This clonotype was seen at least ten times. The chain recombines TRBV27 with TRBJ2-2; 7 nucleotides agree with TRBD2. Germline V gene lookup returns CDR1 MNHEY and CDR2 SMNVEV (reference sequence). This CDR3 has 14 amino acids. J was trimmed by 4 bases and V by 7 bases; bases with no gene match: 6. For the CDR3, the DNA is TGTGCCAGCACGACGGGAGGCGGCACCGGGGAGCTGTTTTTT. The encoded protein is CASTTGGGTGELFF.

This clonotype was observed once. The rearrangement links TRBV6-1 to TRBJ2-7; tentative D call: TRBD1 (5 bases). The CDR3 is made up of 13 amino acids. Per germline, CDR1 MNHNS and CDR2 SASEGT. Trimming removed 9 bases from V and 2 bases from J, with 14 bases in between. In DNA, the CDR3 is TGTGCCAGTCGGGCAGGGATGACCTACGAGCAGTACTTC. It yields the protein CASRAGMTYEQYF.

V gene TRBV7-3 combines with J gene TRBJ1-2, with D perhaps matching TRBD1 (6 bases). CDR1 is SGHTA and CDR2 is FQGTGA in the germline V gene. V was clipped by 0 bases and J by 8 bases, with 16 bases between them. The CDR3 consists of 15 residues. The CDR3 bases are TGTGCCAGCAGCTTAACCCCCCGTATAAGGGGGGGCTACACCTTC. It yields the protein CASSLTPRIRGGYTF.

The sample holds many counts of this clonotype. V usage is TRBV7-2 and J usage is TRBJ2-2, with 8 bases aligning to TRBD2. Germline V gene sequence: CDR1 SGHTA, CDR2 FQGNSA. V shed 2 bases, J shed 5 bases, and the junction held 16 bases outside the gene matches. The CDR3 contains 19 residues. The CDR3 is CASSLWGRAGGRQTGELFF. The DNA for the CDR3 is TGTGCCAGCAGCTTATGGGGTCGGGCGGGAGGCCGTCAGACCGGGGAGCTGTTTTTT.

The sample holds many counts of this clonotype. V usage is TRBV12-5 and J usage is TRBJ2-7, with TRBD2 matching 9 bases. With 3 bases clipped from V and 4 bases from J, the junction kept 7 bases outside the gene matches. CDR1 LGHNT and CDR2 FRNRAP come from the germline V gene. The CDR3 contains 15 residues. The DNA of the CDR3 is TGTGCTAGTGGTTTTGCTAGCGGGATTTCGTACGAGCAGTACTTC. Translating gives CASGFASGISYEQYF.

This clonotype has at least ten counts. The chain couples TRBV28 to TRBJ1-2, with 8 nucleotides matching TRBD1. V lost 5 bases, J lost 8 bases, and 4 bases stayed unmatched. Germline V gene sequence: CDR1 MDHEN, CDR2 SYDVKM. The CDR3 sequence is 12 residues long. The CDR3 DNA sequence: TGTGCCAGCAGTCCAGGGGGCTCGGGCTACACCTTC. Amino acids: CASSPGGSGYTF.

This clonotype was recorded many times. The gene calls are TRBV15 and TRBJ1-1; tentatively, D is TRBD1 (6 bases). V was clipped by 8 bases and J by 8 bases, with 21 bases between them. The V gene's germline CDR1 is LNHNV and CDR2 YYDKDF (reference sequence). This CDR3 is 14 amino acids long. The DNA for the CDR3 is TGTGCCACCGGTGCTTGGGGACACGGGCCCGAAGCTTTCTTT. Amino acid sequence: CATGAWGHGPEAFF.

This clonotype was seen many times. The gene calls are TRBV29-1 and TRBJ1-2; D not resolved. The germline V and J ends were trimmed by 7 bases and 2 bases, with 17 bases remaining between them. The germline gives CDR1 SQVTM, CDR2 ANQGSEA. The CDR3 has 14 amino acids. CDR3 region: CSALTRSGNYGYTF. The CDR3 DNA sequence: TGCAGCGCCCTGACAAGGTCGGGGAACTATGGCTACACCTTC.

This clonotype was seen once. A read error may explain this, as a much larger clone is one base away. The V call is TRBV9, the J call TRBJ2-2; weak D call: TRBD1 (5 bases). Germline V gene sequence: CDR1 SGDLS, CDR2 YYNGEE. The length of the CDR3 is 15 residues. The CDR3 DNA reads TGTGTCAGCAGCGTCTCTTTAGGGGACACCGGGGAGCTGTTTTTT. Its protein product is CVSSVSLGDTGELFF.

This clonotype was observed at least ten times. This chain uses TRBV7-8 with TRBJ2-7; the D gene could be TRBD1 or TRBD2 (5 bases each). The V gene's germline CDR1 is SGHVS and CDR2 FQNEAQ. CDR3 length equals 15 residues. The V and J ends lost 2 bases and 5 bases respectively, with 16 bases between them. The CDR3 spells CASSLLYEGTDEQYF. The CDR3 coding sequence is TGTGCCAGCAGCTTACTTTATGAGGGGACCGACGAGCAGTACTTC.

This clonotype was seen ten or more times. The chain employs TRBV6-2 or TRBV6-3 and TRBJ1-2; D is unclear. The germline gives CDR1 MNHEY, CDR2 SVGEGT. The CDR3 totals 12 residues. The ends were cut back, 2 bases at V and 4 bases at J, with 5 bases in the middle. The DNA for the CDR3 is TGTGCCAGCAGTTACGGGATCTATGGCTACACCTTC. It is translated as CASSYGIYGYTF.

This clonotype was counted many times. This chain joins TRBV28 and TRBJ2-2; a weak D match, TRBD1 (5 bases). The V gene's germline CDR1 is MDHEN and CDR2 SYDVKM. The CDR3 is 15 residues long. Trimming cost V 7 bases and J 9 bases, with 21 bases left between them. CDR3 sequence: CASIGVGYGPRELFF. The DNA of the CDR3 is TGTGCCAGCATAGGGGTAGGGTACGGCCCGCGGGAGCTGTTTTTT. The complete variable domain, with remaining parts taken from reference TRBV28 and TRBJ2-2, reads DVKVTQSSRYLVKRTGEKVFLECVQDMDHENMFWYRQDPGLGLRLIYFSYDVKMKEKGDIPEGYSVSREKKERFSLILESASTNQTSMYLCASIGVGYGPRELFFGEGSRLTVL.

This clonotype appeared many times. DNA for the CDR3: TGTGCCAGCAGTCGGACAGGGGCGACAGATACGCAGTATTTT. Encoded protein: CASSRTGATDTQYF. This chain uses TRBV12-3 or TRBV12-4 with TRBJ2-3; 9 nucleotides line up with TRBD1. Trimming cost V 5 bases and J 3 bases; bases outside gene matches: 3. There are 14 residues in the CDR3.

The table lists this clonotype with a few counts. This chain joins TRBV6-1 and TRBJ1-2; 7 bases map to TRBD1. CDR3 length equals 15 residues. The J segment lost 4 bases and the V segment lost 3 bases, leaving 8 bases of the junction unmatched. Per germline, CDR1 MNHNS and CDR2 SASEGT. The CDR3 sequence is CASSDRGGGAYGYTF. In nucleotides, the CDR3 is TGTGCCAGCAGTGATAGGGGAGGGGGCGCCTATGGCTACACCTTC.

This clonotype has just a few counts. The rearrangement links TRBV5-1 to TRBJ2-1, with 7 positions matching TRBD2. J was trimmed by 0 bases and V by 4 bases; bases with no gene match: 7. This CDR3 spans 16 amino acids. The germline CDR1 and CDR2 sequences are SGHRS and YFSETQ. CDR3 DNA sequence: TGCGCCAGCAGCAATCTAGCGGTACCCTCCTACAATGAGCAGTTCTTC. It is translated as CASSNLAVPSYNEQFF.

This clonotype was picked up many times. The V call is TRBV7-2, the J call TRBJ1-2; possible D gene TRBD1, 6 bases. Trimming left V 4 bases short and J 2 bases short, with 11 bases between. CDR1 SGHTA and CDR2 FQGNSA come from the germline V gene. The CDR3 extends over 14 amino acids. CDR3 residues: CASSSQQGNYGYTF. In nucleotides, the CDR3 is TGTGCCAGCAGCTCACAACAGGGAAACTATGGCTACACCTTC.

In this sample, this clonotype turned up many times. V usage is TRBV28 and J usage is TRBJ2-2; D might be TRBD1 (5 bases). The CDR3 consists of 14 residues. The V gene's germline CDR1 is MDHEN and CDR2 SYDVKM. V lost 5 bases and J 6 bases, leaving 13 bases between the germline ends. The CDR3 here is CASSPQGMAGELFF. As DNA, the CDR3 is TGTGCCAGCAGTCCCCAGGGAATGGCCGGGGAGCTGTTTTTT.

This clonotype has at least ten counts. CDR3 nucleotide sequence: TGTGCCAGCAGTTACGGGGGAAGGGGGACGTATAGCAATCAGCCCCAGCATTTT. It specifies CASSYGGRGTYSNQPQHF. This chain connects TRBV6-2 or TRBV6-3 to TRBJ1-5; the D gene is possibly TRBD1 (6 bases). Deletions cut 2 bases from V and 0 bases from J, with 17 bases between. The CDR3 length is 18 residues. Germline V CDR1 and CDR2: MNHEY, SVGEGT.